This T cell receptor beta chain emerged from a study of long-term antiretroviral therapy in people with HIV. For this clone: Its antigen is still unknown.

Run at survey level, the immunoSEQ assay was version v3.0. Generated by immunoSEQ multiplex PCR, the TCRdb table keeps only in-frame clones and is missing some. The table lists about 20,000 clones, roughly 84% of them singletons. Study outcomes and limitations: HIV repertoire CDR3 lengths ranged less widely than those of controls. Following ART, diversity rose but still fell short of transplant donor controls.

V lost 6 bases and J lost 1, with 12 bases in between. The CDR3 has 14 amino acids. Germline CDR1 and CDR2: SNHLY and FYNNEI. Sequenced material: unsorted PBMCs, taken approximately 2.5 years after starting antiretroviral therapy. The source is a man aged 35 to 55 with HIV. The chain combines TRBV2 with TRBJ1-2, with D uncertain. The DNA for the CDR3 is TGTGCCAGCAGGCCGGCGGCATATAACTATGGCTACACCTTC. Translation: CASRPAAYNYGYTF.